The 14 T cell receptor beta chains given below trace back to one sample, sequenced in a study of cytomegalovirus exposure and HLA in healthy donors. The PCR had 60 Vbeta and 13 Jbeta primers. Measured with immunoSEQ multiplex PCR; TCRdb has only the in-frame clones, and not every one. This table has around 61,000 clones, 60% to 80% appearing once. Sequenced sample: PBMCs. The receptors originated from a man in his forties or fifties in good health and CMV-seropositive.

The rearrangement uses TRBV6-1 and TRBJ2-3, with 7 bases fitting TRBD2. The CDR3 is 13 residues long. The V segment lost 8 bases and the J segment 6 bases; nucleotides outside the gene matches: 8. Germline V gene sequence: CDR1 MNHNS, CDR2 SASEGT. The CDR3 region is CASGGTIFDTQYF. In DNA form, the CDR3 reads TGTGCCAGCGGGGGGACTATCTTTGATACGCAGTATTTT.

A single count supports this clone. The chain links TRBV4-2 to TRBJ2-5, with 10 bases identical to TRBD1. After removal of 1 base from V and 4 bases from J, the junction contained 3 bases not matched to a gene. Per germline, CDR1 LGHNA and CDR2 YNFKEQ. The CDR3 runs to 15 residues. CDR3 amino acids: CASSQGRDRGETQYF. The CDR3 DNA follows: TGTGCCAGCAGCCAAGGCCGGGACAGGGGAGAGACCCAGTACTTC.

This clone has more than one count but fewer than ten. This chain links TRBV5-6 with TRBJ1-4, with a possible D match to TRBD1 (6 bases). Germline V gives CDR1 SGHDT, CDR2 YYEEEE. The CDR3 covers 17 residues. With 1 base removed from V and 7 bases from J, the gap between germline ends came to 20 bases. The CDR3 nucleotides are TGTGCCAGCAGCTTGAGGCCTCCTCACAGGGAGAGTGAAAAACTGTTTTTT. Translated, it gives CASSLRPPHRESEKLFF.

The rearrangement joins TRBV2 to TRBJ2-7, with 7 bases matching TRBD1. V trimming: 4 bases; J trimming: 5 bases; junction bases outside the gene matches: 8. Per the germline V gene, CDR1 is SNHLY and CDR2 is FYNNEI. This CDR3 region has 14 residues. The CDR3: CASSAGTVRDEQYF. CDR3 nucleotide sequence: TGTGCCAGCAGTGCAGGGACAGTTAGGGACGAGCAGTACTTC.

This clone has a handful of counts. This chain uses TRBV7-6 with TRBJ1-6, with TRBD1 matching over 7 bases. CDR1 and CDR2 (germline): SGHVS, FNYEAQ. The CDR3 contains 14 residues. The V segment lost 0 bases and the J segment 7 bases; nucleotides outside the gene matches: 0. The CDR3 sequence is CASSLATGNSPLHF. The CDR3 nucleotides read TGTGCCAGCAGCTTAGCGACAGGGAATTCACCCCTCCACTTT. The full variable domain, with the rest looked up from reference TRBV7-6 and TRBJ1-6, is GAGVSQSPRYKVTKRGQDVALRCDPISGHVSLYWYRQALGQGPEFLTYFNYEAQQDKSGLPNDRFSAERPEGSISTLTIQRTEQRDSAMYRCASSLATGNSPLHFGNGTRLTVT.

This clone appeared once. The chain links TRBV2 to TRBJ1-2, with D unresolved. V was pared by 3 bases and J by 3 bases, with 8 bases between. The CDR3 is 13 residues long. The germline CDR1 and CDR2 sequences are SNHLY and FYNNEI. CDR3 sequence reads: CASSDRSHYGYTF. The CDR3 DNA reads as TGTGCCAGCAGTGATCGGTCACACTATGGCTACACCTTC.

The chain couples TRBV7-2 to TRBJ1-3, with 8 nucleotides matching TRBD1. CDR3 length: 14 residues. Looked up from germline, CDR1 is SGHTA and CDR2 is FQGNSA. V lost 5 bases to trimming and J lost 4 bases; unmatched junction nucleotides: 4. CDR3 in DNA: TGTGCCAGCAGCGGACAGGGCGTCGGAAACACCATATATTTT. Amino acids: CASSGQGVGNTIYF.

The V gene is TRBV18, the J gene TRBJ2-5; D gene ambiguous. Looked up from germline, CDR1 is KGHSH and CDR2 is LQKENI. This CDR3 comprises 13 residues. V shed 6 bases and J shed 7 bases, with 15 bases lying between them. The CDR3 sequence is CASSRDRAATQYF. The CDR3 DNA is TGTGCCAGCTCCCGTGACCGTGCGGCGACCCAGTACTTC.

The chain uses TRBV6-1 and TRBJ1-2, with 8 bases fitting TRBD1. The CDR3 sequence is 12 residues long. V lost 4 bases, J lost 7 bases, and 2 bases stayed unmatched. Germline V gives CDR1 MNHNS, CDR2 SASEGT. The CDR3 reads CASSATGAGYTF. The DNA for the CDR3 is TGTGCCAGCAGTGCGACAGGGGCTGGCTACACCTTC.

This rearrangement joins TRBV19 to TRBJ2-2; 11 positions match TRBD2. Per the germline V gene, CDR1 is LNHDA and CDR2 is SQIVND (reference sequence). The CDR3 extends over 16 amino acids. V shed 6 bases, J shed 2 bases, and the junction held 5 bases outside the gene matches. DNA of the CDR3: TGTGCCAGTAGCACAACTAGCGGGGGAAACACCGGGGAGCTGTTTTTT. As protein: CASSTTSGGNTGELFF.

The rearrangement links TRBV7-2 to TRBJ2-7, with 11 positions matching TRBD2. The V gene end was trimmed by 3 bases and the J gene end by 0 bases; junction bases not matched to a gene: 4. CDR1 SGHTA and CDR2 FQGNSA come from the germline V gene. The CDR3 consists of 16 residues. Here the CDR3 reads CASSFIAGGFSYEQYF. CDR3 coding DNA: TGTGCCAGCAGCTTTATAGCGGGGGGGTTCTCCTACGAGCAGTACTTC.

The chain is built from TRBV7-6 and TRBJ2-7, with 9 nucleotides matching TRBD1. The CDR3 has 17 amino acids. The V and J ends lost 6 bases and 2 bases, in that order; junction bases with no gene match: 14. Germline CDR1 is SGHVS and CDR2 is FNYEAQ. CDR3 residues: CASSRSTGGPWAYEQYF. In DNA, the CDR3 is TGTGCCAGCAGTCGCTCAACAGGGGGCCCCTGGGCCTACGAGCAGTACTTC. Based on the CDR3 plus reference TRBV7-6 and TRBJ2-7, the full variable domain is GAGVSQSPRYKVTKRGQDVALRCDPISGHVSLYWYRQALGQGPEFLTYFNYEAQQDKSGLPNDRFSAERPEGSISTLTIQRTEQRDSAMYRCASSRSTGGPWAYEQYFGPGTRLTVT.

The V and J genes are TRBV9 and TRBJ2-7, with 7 positions matching TRBD1. There are 15 residues in the CDR3. Germline V lookup: CDR1 SGDLS, CDR2 YYNGEE. V dropped 0 bases and J dropped 6; count of bases not matched to a gene: 9. CDR3 sequence reads: CASSVVGTAGAEQYF. For the CDR3, the DNA is TGTGCCAGCAGCGTAGTTGGGACAGCCGGGGCCGAGCAGTACTTC.

This clone turned up a few times. The chain combines TRBV4-1 with TRBJ1-4, with 8 bases identical to TRBD1. The CDR3 runs to 15 residues. Losses at the gene ends were 4 bases for V and 4 bases for J; bases not matched to a gene: 5. Looked up from germline, CDR1 is MGHRA and CDR2 is YSYEKL. In DNA form, the CDR3 reads TGCGCCAGCAGCCTCAAAGACAGGGGTAATGAAAAACTGTTTTTT. Translating gives CASSLKDRGNEKLFF.